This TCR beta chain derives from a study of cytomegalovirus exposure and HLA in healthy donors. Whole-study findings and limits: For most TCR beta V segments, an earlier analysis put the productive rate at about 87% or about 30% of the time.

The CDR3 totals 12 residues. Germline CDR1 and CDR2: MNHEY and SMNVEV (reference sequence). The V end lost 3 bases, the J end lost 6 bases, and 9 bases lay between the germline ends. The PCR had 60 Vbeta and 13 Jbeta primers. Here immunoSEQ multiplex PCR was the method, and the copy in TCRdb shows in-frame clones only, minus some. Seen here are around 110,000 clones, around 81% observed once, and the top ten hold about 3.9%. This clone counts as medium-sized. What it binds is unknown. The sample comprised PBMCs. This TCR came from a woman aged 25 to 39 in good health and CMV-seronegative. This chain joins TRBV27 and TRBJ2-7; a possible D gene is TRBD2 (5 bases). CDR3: CASSLDSREQYF. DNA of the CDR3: TGTGCCAGCAGTTTGGACTCCCGCGAGCAGTACTTC.